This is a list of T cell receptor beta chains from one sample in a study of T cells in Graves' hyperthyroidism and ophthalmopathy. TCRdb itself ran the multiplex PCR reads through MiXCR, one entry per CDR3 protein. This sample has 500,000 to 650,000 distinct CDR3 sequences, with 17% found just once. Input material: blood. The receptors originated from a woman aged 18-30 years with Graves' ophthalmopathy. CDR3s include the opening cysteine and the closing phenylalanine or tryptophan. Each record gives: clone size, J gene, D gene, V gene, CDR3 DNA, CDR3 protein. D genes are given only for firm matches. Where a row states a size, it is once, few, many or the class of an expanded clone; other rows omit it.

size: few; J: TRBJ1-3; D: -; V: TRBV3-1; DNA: TGTGCCAGCAGCCAAGTTACCGGGGGGAGCTCTGGAAACACCATATATTTT; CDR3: CASSQVTGGSSGNTIYF
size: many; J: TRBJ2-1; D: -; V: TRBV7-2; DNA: TGTGCCAGCAGCTTAGCGGGAGCTACCTACAATGAGCAGTTCTTC; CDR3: CASSLAGATYNEQFF
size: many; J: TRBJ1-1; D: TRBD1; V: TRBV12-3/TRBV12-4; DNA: TGTGCCAGCATTCGACAGGGATCCACTGAAGCTTTCTTT; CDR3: CASIRQGSTEAFF
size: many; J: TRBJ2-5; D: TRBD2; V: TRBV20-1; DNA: TGCAGTGCTAGAGATCTCAGCGGGAGACACCAAGAGACCCAGTACTTC; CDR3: CSARDLSGRHQETQYF
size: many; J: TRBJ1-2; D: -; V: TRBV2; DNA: TGTGCCAGCAGCCTTGGACCAACTGGCTACACCTTC; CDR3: CASSLGPTGYTF
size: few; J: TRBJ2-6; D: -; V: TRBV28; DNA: TGTGCCAGCAGCCCGGGACTGCCAAGTTCTGGGGCCAACGTCCTGACTTTC; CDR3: CASSPGLPSSGANVLTF
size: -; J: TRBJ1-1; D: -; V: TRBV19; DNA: TGTGCCAGTAGTATGAAGAGGAACACTGAAGCTTTCTTT; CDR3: CASSMKRNTEAFF
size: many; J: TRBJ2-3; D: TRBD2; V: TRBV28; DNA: TGTGCCACACGAACTAGCGGGAGTTGGGGCACAGATACGCAGTATTTT; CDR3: CATRTSGSWGTDTQYF
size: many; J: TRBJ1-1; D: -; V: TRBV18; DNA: TGTGCCAGCTCACCACAGGACTTTTCCGCTTTCTTT; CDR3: CASSPQDFSAFF
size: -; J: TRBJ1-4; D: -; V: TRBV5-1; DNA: TGCGCCAGCAGCGAACAACCTACAGGGCAGGGGGAAAAACTGTTTTTT; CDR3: CASSEQPTGQGEKLFF
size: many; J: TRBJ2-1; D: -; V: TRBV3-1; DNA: TGTGCCAGCAGCCTCCAGCTAGCGAGGTCCTACAATGAGCAGTTCTTC; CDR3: CASSLQLARSYNEQFF
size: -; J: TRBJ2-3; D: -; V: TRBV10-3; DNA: TGTGCCATCCAGAGCACAGATACGCAGTATTTT; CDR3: CAIQSTDTQYF
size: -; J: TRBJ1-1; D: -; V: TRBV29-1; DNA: TGCAGCGTTGAAGCGGCCGCGGAGAACACTGAAGCTTTCTTT; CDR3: CSVEAAAENTEAFF
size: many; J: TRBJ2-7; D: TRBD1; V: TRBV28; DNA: TGTGCCAGCACACATGCTTACCGGACAGGAGCCTACGAGCAGTACTTC; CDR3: CASTHAYRTGAYEQYF
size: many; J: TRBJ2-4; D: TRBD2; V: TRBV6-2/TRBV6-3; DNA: TGTGCCAGCAGTTACCTAGCGGCACCTCTAGCCAAAAACATTCAGTACTTC; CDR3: CASSYLAAPLAKNIQYF
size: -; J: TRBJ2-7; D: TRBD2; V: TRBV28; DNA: TGTGCCAGCAGCAATGGGGGGGACCGCTACGAGCAGTACTTC; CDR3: CASSNGGDRYEQYF
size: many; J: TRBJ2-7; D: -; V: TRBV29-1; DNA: TGCAGCGTTGGGTACATCTCCTACGAGCAGTACTTC; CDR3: CSVGYISYEQYF
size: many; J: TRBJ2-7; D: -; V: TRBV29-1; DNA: TGCAGCGTTGGGGCAGGGGAATACGAGCAGTACTTC; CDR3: CSVGAGEYEQYF
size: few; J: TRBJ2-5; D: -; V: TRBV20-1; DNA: TGCAGTGCTGCTCAGCGAAATCAAGAGACCCAGTACTTC; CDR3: CSAAQRNQETQYF
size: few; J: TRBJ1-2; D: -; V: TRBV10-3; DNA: TGTGCCATCAGTGGCGATGGGGAACTCAATGGCTACACCTTC; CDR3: CAISGDGELNGYTF
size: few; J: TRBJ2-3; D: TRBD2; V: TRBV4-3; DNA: TGCGCCAGCAGCCAAGATACACTAGCGGGCCGCACAGATACGCAGTATTTT; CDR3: CASSQDTLAGRTDTQYF
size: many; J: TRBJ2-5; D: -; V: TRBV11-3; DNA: TGTGCCAGCAGCAGAGACAGGGAGGGGACCCAGTACTTC; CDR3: CASSRDREGTQYF
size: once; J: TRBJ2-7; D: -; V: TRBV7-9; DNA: TGTGCCAGCAGCAGAAGGGACGTCGACTCCTACGAGCAGTACTTC; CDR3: CASSRRDVDSYEQYF
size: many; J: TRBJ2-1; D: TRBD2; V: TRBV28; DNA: TGTGCCAGCAGTTTATTCGGGCCTAGCGGGGTTTACAATGAGCAGTTCTTC; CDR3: CASSLFGPSGVYNEQFF
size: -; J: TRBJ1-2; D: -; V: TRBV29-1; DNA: TGCAGCGTTGAAGTAGCGACCGGTAACTATGGCTACACCTTC; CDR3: CSVEVATGNYGYTF
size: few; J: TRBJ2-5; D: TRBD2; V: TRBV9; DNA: TGTGCCAGCAGCGTAGAGGGGCGGGGGGCCTCGTACTTC; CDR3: CASSVEGRGASYF